This is a list of T cell receptor beta chains from one sample in a study of blood T cell repertoires in COVID-19. Data came from immunoSEQ multiplex PCR; TCRdb stores just in-frame clones and leaves some out. The sample carries some 130,000 clones, roughly 90% recorded once. Sequenced material: peripheral blood. All receptors derive from a man between 60 and 75 years old with active or convalescent COVID-19. CDR3s include the opening cysteine and the closing phenylalanine or tryptophan. Fields, in order: CDR3 DNA, CDR3 protein, clone size, V gene, J gene, D gene. D genes are given only for firm matches. Rows give clone size only sometimes, using once, few, many, or a class for an expanded clone.

cdr3_nt: TGTGCCAGCAGCCTGGGGCTAGCGGGCTCCACAGATACGCAGTATTTT
cdr3_aa: CASSLGLAGSTDTQYF
clone_size: .
v_call: TRBV7-2
j_call: TRBJ2-3
d_call: TRBD2

cdr3_nt: TGTGCCAGCACCTCCTTGGCCTCTGGGGCCAACGTCCTGACTTTC
cdr3_aa: CASTSLASGANVLTF
clone_size: once
v_call: TRBV7-2
j_call: TRBJ2-6
d_call: .

cdr3_nt: TGTGCCAGCGCGGGGGCGAATAATTCACCCCTCCACTTT
cdr3_aa: CASAGANNSPLHF
clone_size: .
v_call: TRBV6-5
j_call: TRBJ1-6
d_call: .

cdr3_nt: TGTGCCAGCAGCCGAAGACAGTTAAACACTGAAGCTTTCTTT
cdr3_aa: CASSRRQLNTEAFF
clone_size: .
v_call: TRBV5-4
j_call: TRBJ1-1
d_call: .

cdr3_nt: TGTGCCAGCAGGGCGGAAGGCGGCTATGGCTACACCTTC
cdr3_aa: CASRAEGGYGYTF
clone_size: .
v_call: TRBV6-5
j_call: TRBJ1-2
d_call: .

cdr3_nt: TGTGCCAGCAGCCAAGTAGGGGACAGGGATGGCTATGGCTACACCTTC
cdr3_aa: CASSQVGDRDGYGYTF
clone_size: .
v_call: TRBV4-2
j_call: TRBJ1-2
d_call: TRBD1

cdr3_nt: TGTGCCACCAGGACTTCCCGCGAGCAGTACTTC
cdr3_aa: CATRTSREQYF
clone_size: .
v_call: TRBV28
j_call: TRBJ2-7
d_call: .

cdr3_nt: TGTGCCAGCCGACACCCAGGGAATCAGCCCCAGCATTTT
cdr3_aa: CASRHPGNQPQHF
clone_size: few
v_call: TRBV25-1
j_call: TRBJ1-5
d_call: .

cdr3_nt: TGTGCCAGCAGCGTAGCTGCGGGAAGGACAGATACGCAGTATTTT
cdr3_aa: CASSVAAGRTDTQYF
clone_size: .
v_call: TRBV9
j_call: TRBJ2-3
d_call: .

cdr3_nt: TGCGCCAGCAGCCAACTAATACCAGCCGGGACAGGGTCCTACAATGAGCAGTTCTTC
cdr3_aa: CASSQLIPAGTGSYNEQFF
clone_size: many
v_call: TRBV4-1
j_call: TRBJ2-1
d_call: TRBD1

cdr3_nt: TGTGCCAGCAGTTCTTGGAACACTGAAGCTTTCTTT
cdr3_aa: CASSSWNTEAFF
clone_size: .
v_call: TRBV28
j_call: TRBJ1-1
d_call: .

cdr3_nt: TGTGCCAGTACCGCGGGCCTGAACACTGAAGCTTTCTTT
cdr3_aa: CASTAGLNTEAFF
clone_size: .
v_call: TRBV19
j_call: TRBJ1-1
d_call: .

cdr3_nt: TGTGCCAGTAGTATTTCAGGAGGGGATGAAAAACTGTTTTTT
cdr3_aa: CASSISGGDEKLFF
clone_size: .
v_call: TRBV19
j_call: TRBJ1-4
d_call: .

cdr3_nt: TGTGCCAGCAGAGCGCTTAAGGGGTCCTACGAGCAGTACTTC
cdr3_aa: CASRALKGSYEQYF
clone_size: .
v_call: TRBV6-5
j_call: TRBJ2-7
d_call: .

cdr3_nt: TGTGCCTGGGGGAGGACAGGGAATAATCAGCCCCAGCATTTT
cdr3_aa: CAWGRTGNNQPQHF
clone_size: .
v_call: TRBV30
j_call: TRBJ1-5
d_call: TRBD1

cdr3_nt: TGTGCCATCAGTGAGGCCCCGTGGGGAGCCGGGGAGCTGTTTTTT
cdr3_aa: CAISEAPWGAGELFF
clone_size: .
v_call: TRBV10-3
j_call: TRBJ2-2
d_call: .

cdr3_nt: TGTGCCAGCAGTTCCCCCCCTACGGGGTCACCCCTCCACTTT
cdr3_aa: CASSSPPTGSPLHF
clone_size: .
v_call: TRBV28
j_call: TRBJ1-6
d_call: .

cdr3_nt: TGCGCCAGCAGCTTAGGCGGGAGAGCTGACAATGAGCAGTTCTTC
cdr3_aa: CASSLGGRADNEQFF
clone_size: .
v_call: TRBV5-1
j_call: TRBJ2-1
d_call: TRBD2

cdr3_nt: TGTGCCACCAGTGTCCGGGGAGATACGCAGTATTTT
cdr3_aa: CATSVRGDTQYF
clone_size: .
v_call: TRBV24-1
j_call: TRBJ2-3
d_call: .

cdr3_nt: TGTGCCAGCTCACCGAACCTTCCGGGGGGGAACACCGGGGAGCTGTTTTTT
cdr3_aa: CASSPNLPGGNTGELFF
clone_size: .
v_call: TRBV18
j_call: TRBJ2-2
d_call: TRBD2

cdr3_nt: TGCGCCAGCAGCATCCTTCAGGAAGAGACCCAGTACTTC
cdr3_aa: CASSILQEETQYF
clone_size: .
v_call: TRBV5-1
j_call: TRBJ2-5
d_call: .

cdr3_nt: TGTGCCAGCAGTTTAGGTGGGGGGCAGGGGGCAACCATTCAGTACTTC
cdr3_aa: CASSLGGGQGATIQYF
clone_size: .
v_call: TRBV28
j_call: TRBJ2-4
d_call: TRBD1

cdr3_nt: TGTGCCAGCAGCTTAGCTAGGGAGACTGAAGCTTTCTTT
cdr3_aa: CASSLARETEAFF
clone_size: medium-sized
v_call: TRBV7-8
j_call: TRBJ1-1
d_call: .

cdr3_nt: TGTGCCAGCGACCCTCCGGGACTGATTATGAACACTGAAGCTTTCTTT
cdr3_aa: CASDPPGLIMNTEAFF
clone_size: .
v_call: TRBV28
j_call: TRBJ1-1
d_call: .

cdr3_nt: TGTGCCAGCAGTTCCACAGGGGGTCCCAACTATGGCTACACCTTC
cdr3_aa: CASSSTGGPNYGYTF
clone_size: .
v_call: TRBV6-5
j_call: TRBJ1-2
d_call: TRBD1

cdr3_nt: TGTGCCTGGAGCGCGGGAAATGGGGACTATGGCTACACCTTC
cdr3_aa: CAWSAGNGDYGYTF
clone_size: .
v_call: TRBV30
j_call: TRBJ1-2
d_call: .

cdr3_nt: TGTGCCAGCAGCTTAGATCGGGGGGTAGTCGGCGGGGAGCTGTTTTTT
cdr3_aa: CASSLDRGVVGGELFF
clone_size: .
v_call: TRBV11-2
j_call: TRBJ2-2
d_call: TRBD2

cdr3_nt: TGTGCCAGCAGCTTACAGTACTACAATGAGCAGTTCTTC
cdr3_aa: CASSLQYYNEQFF
clone_size: .
v_call: TRBV7-2
j_call: TRBJ2-1
d_call: .

cdr3_nt: TGTGCCAGCAGCGTATACAGGGACACTGAAGCTTTCTTT
cdr3_aa: CASSVYRDTEAFF
clone_size: .
v_call: TRBV7-3
j_call: TRBJ1-1
d_call: .

cdr3_nt: TGTGCCAGCAGCCCGACTAGCGGGGGTGGTTCCTACAATGAGCAGTTCTTC
cdr3_aa: CASSPTSGGGSYNEQFF
clone_size: few
v_call: TRBV7-2
j_call: TRBJ2-1
d_call: TRBD2

cdr3_nt: TGTGCCAGCACACTGGGACTAGCCTCCACAGATACGCAGTATTTT
cdr3_aa: CASTLGLASTDTQYF
clone_size: .
v_call: TRBV3-1/TRBV3-2
j_call: TRBJ2-3
d_call: TRBD2

cdr3_nt: TGTGCCATCAGTGAGTCGCAGGGAAGGAACACTGAAGCTTTCTTT
cdr3_aa: CAISESQGRNTEAFF
clone_size: .
v_call: TRBV10-3
j_call: TRBJ1-1
d_call: .

cdr3_nt: TGTGCCAGCAGCACTTACGGGACAGGGAATTTCCACGAGCAGTACTTC
cdr3_aa: CASSTYGTGNFHEQYF
clone_size: .
v_call: TRBV16
j_call: TRBJ2-7
d_call: TRBD1

cdr3_nt: TGTGCCAGCAGCATTCCGCACAGGGAAAAACTGTTTTTT
cdr3_aa: CASSIPHREKLFF
clone_size: .
v_call: TRBV28
j_call: TRBJ1-4
d_call: .

cdr3_nt: TGTGCCAGCAGTAAACAGGGAAGCGAGCAGTACTTC
cdr3_aa: CASSKQGSEQYF
clone_size: .
v_call: TRBV27
j_call: TRBJ2-7
d_call: .

cdr3_nt: TGTGCCAGCAGTAACCCCCACAGGGGCAATGACACCTTC
cdr3_aa: CASSNPHRGNDTF
clone_size: .
v_call: TRBV28
j_call: TRBJ1-2
d_call: TRBD1

cdr3_nt: TGTGCCACCAGTGACCCAGGGTTAGCTAATGAAAAACTGTTTTTT
cdr3_aa: CATSDPGLANEKLFF
clone_size: .
v_call: TRBV24-1
j_call: TRBJ1-4
d_call: .

cdr3_nt: TGTGCCACCTGTAAAAGACAGGGGGCTTCACCCCTCCACTTT
cdr3_aa: CATCKRQGASPLHF
clone_size: .
v_call: TRBV27
j_call: TRBJ1-6
d_call: TRBD1

cdr3_nt: TGTGCCAGTAGTATCCGAGGCAGATCCGTACCGGCTTTCTTT
cdr3_aa: CASSIRGRSVPAFF
clone_size: .
v_call: TRBV19
j_call: TRBJ1-1
d_call: .

cdr3_nt: TGCGCCAGCAGCCATGTGGGGGCGGGTGAAAAACTGTTTTTT
cdr3_aa: CASSHVGAGEKLFF
clone_size: .
v_call: TRBV4-3
j_call: TRBJ1-4
d_call: .

cdr3_nt: TGTGCCAGCAGGGGACAAGGAAATTCACCCCTCCACTTT
cdr3_aa: CASRGQGNSPLHF
clone_size: once
v_call: TRBV12-3/TRBV12-4
j_call: TRBJ1-6
d_call: .

cdr3_nt: TGTGCCAGCACCCCCTGGGAGGAGCGCAGAGATACGCAGTATTTT
cdr3_aa: CASTPWEERRDTQYF
clone_size: .
v_call: TRBV28
j_call: TRBJ2-3
d_call: .

cdr3_nt: TGTGCCAGCAGCCAAAGAGACAGGGGAGGGTACGAGCAGTACTTC
cdr3_aa: CASSQRDRGGYEQYF
clone_size: .
v_call: TRBV4-2
j_call: TRBJ2-7
d_call: .

cdr3_nt: TGTGCCAGCAGCTTCGAGGGGGGGGTTACTGAAGCTTTCTTT
cdr3_aa: CASSFEGGVTEAFF
clone_size: .
v_call: TRBV11-1
j_call: TRBJ1-1
d_call: .

cdr3_nt: TGCGCCAGCACCATTGGGTGGACCTCGGGGACCGGGGAGCTGTTTTTT
cdr3_aa: CASTIGWTSGTGELFF
clone_size: .
v_call: TRBV5-1
j_call: TRBJ2-2
d_call: .

cdr3_nt: TGTGCCACCAGTGATTACAGTTTCACTGAAGCTTTCTTT
cdr3_aa: CATSDYSFTEAFF
clone_size: once
v_call: TRBV24-1
j_call: TRBJ1-1
d_call: .

cdr3_nt: TGTGCCAGCAGCGCCAGGGAAACCTACGAGCAGTACTTC
cdr3_aa: CASSARETYEQYF
clone_size: .
v_call: TRBV7-9
j_call: TRBJ2-7
d_call: .

cdr3_nt: TGCGCCAGCAGCTTGGGTCCCGTTGGGGCGGCCTCGGGCGGGATAAATCGGGAGCAGTACTTC
cdr3_aa: CASSLGPVGAASGGINREQYF
clone_size: few
v_call: TRBV5-1
j_call: TRBJ2-7
d_call: .

cdr3_nt: TGTGCCAGCACTTCATCCCGCAGGGAAGCTTTCTTT
cdr3_aa: CASTSSRREAFF
clone_size: .
v_call: TRBV28
j_call: TRBJ1-1
d_call: .

cdr3_nt: TGTGCCAGCAGTTCCCCGGGGGACAATCAGCCCCAGCATTTT
cdr3_aa: CASSSPGDNQPQHF
clone_size: .
v_call: TRBV28
j_call: TRBJ1-5
d_call: .

cdr3_nt: TGCGCCAGCAGCCAAGACGGTCGGGGAATGCTGTCCGAAGCTTTCTTT
cdr3_aa: CASSQDGRGMLSEAFF
clone_size: .
v_call: TRBV4-1
j_call: TRBJ1-1
d_call: .

cdr3_nt: TGCGCCAGCAGCCAAAGACATAGCGGGAGTCTCGAGCAGTACTTC
cdr3_aa: CASSQRHSGSLEQYF
clone_size: .
v_call: TRBV4-1
j_call: TRBJ2-7
d_call: TRBD2